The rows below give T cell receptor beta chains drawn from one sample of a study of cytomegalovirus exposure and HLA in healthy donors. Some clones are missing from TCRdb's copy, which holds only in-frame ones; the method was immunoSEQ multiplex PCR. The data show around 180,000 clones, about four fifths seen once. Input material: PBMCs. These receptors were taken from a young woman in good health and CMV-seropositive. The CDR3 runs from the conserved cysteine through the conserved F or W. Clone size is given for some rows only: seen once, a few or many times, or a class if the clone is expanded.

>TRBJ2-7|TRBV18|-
CASSRTIGQLITYEQYF
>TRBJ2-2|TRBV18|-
CASSPPIIAGELFF
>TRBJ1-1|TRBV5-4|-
CASSFRVGNTEAFF
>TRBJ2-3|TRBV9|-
CASGPGLAGGPETDTQYF
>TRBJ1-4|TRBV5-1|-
CASSSAGVGYEKLFF
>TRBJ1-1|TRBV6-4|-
CASSAGRNTEAFF
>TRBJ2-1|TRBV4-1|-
CASSQDRSSGSSYNEQFF
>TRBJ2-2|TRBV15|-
CATSSNRVDTGELFF
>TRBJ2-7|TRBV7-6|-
CASSRTDSEAYEQYF
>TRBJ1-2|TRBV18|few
CASSPLRGRTKYGYTF
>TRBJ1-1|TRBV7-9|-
CASSFAGSGEAFF
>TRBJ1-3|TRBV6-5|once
CASSYTKTSGNTIYF
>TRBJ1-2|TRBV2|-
CASSDRGTSHGYTF
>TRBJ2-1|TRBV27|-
CASSLITSEFEQFF
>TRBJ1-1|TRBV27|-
CASSPGSERGTEAFF
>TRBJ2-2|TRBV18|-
CASSPRGRGELFF
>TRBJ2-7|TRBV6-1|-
CASSEAPLTSISYEQYF
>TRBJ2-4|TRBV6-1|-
CASSEGSSIQYF
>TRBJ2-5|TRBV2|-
CAIRTDPETQYF
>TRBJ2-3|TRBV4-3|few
CASSQDTSGGADTQYF
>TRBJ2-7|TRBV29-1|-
CSVGGGSSYEQYF
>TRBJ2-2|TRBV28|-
CASRGTGVIGGELFF
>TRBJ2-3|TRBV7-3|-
CASSFGGQGTDTQYF
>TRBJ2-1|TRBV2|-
CASSGQTSYNEQFF
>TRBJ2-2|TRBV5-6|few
CASSPFHRRYTGELFF
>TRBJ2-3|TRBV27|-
CASSSPRTQYF
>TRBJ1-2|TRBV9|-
CASRTTNYGYTF
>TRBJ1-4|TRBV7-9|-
CASSPTGDNEKLFF
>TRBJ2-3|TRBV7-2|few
CASSLQGAGDTQYF
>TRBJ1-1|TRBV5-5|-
CASSGDIVLMNTEAFF
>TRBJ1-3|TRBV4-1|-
CASSQPRPGDTIYF
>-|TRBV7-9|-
CASSYDRDTSYEQYF
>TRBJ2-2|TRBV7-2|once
CASNLGGVRTGELFF
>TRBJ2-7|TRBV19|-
CASSIKFSGTGLYEQYF
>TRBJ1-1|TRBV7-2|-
CASSLVRVGVGTEAFF
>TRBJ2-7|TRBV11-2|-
CASSLVGGGPYEQYF
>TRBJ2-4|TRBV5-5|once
CASSLAGNKEGIQYF
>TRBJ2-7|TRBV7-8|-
CASSSRGPYEQYF
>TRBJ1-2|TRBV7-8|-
CASSSRAVEGGIYGYTF
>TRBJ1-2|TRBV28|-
CASSLGQRVYGYTF
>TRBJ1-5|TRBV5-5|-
CASSSGTSNQPQHF
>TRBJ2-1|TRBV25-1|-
CASRQGSYNEQFF
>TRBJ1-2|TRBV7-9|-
CASSLGGDYGYTF
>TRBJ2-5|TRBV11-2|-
CASSYSQETQYF
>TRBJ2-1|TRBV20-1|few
CSAEDEQFF
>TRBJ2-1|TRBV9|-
CASSVQSGGVAYNEQFF
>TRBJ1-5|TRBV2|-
CASSEAGAGGGMRRPQHF
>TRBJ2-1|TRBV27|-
CASSLRGELAVHEQFF